Following are 9 T cell receptor beta chains from one sample sequenced in a study of cytomegalovirus exposure and HLA in healthy donors (dated by TCRdb to 2016 to 2017). Receptors were amplified or captured by the immunoSEQ multiplex PCR assay. For the multiplex PCR, a mixture combining 60 forward primers for TCR Vbeta segments and 13 reverse primers for TCR Jbeta segments was used. TCRdb took this table from immuneACCESS and kept in-frame rearrangements with V and J called. Such tables lack part of the clones; where checked against another copy, unresolved V genes explain under half of the gap, and the rest is unexplained. The sample contains 100,000 to 150,000 clones, 75% of them found a single time. The top ten hold 3% to 3.5% of the sample. The specimen sequenced was PBMCs. Source of these receptors: a woman aged 45 to 65 in good health and CMV-seronegative.

The chain carries TRBV28 and TRBJ1-2; 8 nucleotides align to TRBD1. From germline, CDR1 is MDHEN and CDR2 SYDVKM. This CDR3 is 13 amino acids long. With 7 bases clipped from V and 7 bases from J, the junction kept 8 bases outside the gene matches. The CDR3 loop reads CASTETGDLGYTF. In nucleotides, the CDR3 is TGTGCCAGCACCGAGACAGGGGATCTTGGCTACACCTTC.

The rearrangement links TRBV7-8 to TRBJ2-7; TRBD2 matches 9 bases. Per the germline V gene, CDR1 is SGHVS and CDR2 is FQNEAQ. V lost 1 base and J lost 3; bases outside the gene matches: 4. This CDR3 spans 15 amino acids. DNA for the CDR3: TGTGCCAGCAGCTTAGAGGCGGGAGGGCACTACGAGCAGTACTTC. It codes for CASSLEAGGHYEQYF.

This chain links TRBV18 with TRBJ2-2, with D unresolved. CDR3 length equals 17 residues. From germline, CDR1 is KGHSH and CDR2 LQKENI. V was cut by 1 base and J by 0 bases, with 12 bases left in between. The CDR3: CASSPLYRRSNTGELFF. In DNA, the CDR3 is TGTGCCAGCTCACCACTCTACAGACGATCGAACACCGGGGAGCTGTTTTTT.

The gene calls are TRBV11-2 and TRBJ1-2; 7 bases line up with TRBD1. With 5 bases clipped from V and 6 bases from J, the junction kept 9 bases outside the gene matches. Per the germline V gene, CDR1 is SGHAT and CDR2 is FQNNGV. CDR3 length: 14 residues. The CDR3 sequence: CASSAAGGMDGYTF. For the CDR3, the DNA is TGTGCCAGCAGCGCGGCAGGGGGGATGGATGGCTACACCTTC.

V usage is TRBV4-3 and J usage is TRBJ2-7; 7 bases align to TRBD2. V was pared by 0 bases and J by 2 bases, with 7 bases of the junction left unmatched. Germline V gene data show CDR1 as LGHNA and CDR2 as YSLEER. The CDR3 is 16 residues long. DNA of the CDR3: TGCGCCAGCAGCCAAGATGCCCGCGGGGGAACCTACGAGCAGTACTTC. Protein product: CASSQDARGGTYEQYF.

The CDR3 bases are TGTGCCAGCAGTGCTGGGACAGGGGAAAAGGCAAATCAGCCCCAGCATTTT. It codes for CASSAGTGEKANQPQHF. The genes are TRBV6-1 and TRBJ1-5, with TRBD1 identical over 10 bases. V trimming: 4 bases; J trimming: 4 bases; junction bases outside the gene matches: 10. The germline gives CDR1 MNHNS, CDR2 SASEGT. This CDR3 comprises 17 residues.

This rearrangement joins TRBV19 to TRBJ2-5; maybe TRBD2 (6 bases). This CDR3 is built from 13 residues. Germline assignment: CDR1 LNHDA and CDR2 SQIVND (reference sequence). V lost 4 bases to trimming and J lost 5 bases, with 11 bases between them. The CDR3 bases are TGTGCCAGTAGTACACTAGCCGTGGAGACCCAGTACTTC. Protein sequence: CASSTLAVETQYF.

V is TRBV11-2 and J is TRBJ1-1; D is uncertain. The germline V gene has CDR1 SGHAT and CDR2 FQNNGV. The CDR3 is 16 amino acids. V lost 1 base and J 1 base, leaving 13 bases between the germline ends. DNA for the CDR3: TGTGCCAGCAGCTTAGGTCCGGTGACTAGGAACACTGAAGCTTTCTTT. This gives the protein CASSLGPVTRNTEAFF.

The J gene is TRBJ2-5, the V gene TRBV11-2; 7 bases map to TRBD2. Near its end, the DNA agrees better with TRBJ2-7, so the J call may be wrong. Germline CDR1 is SGHAT and CDR2 is FQNNGV. The CDR3 is 16 residues long. CDR3 residues: CASSLEWQGGSYEQYF. The CDR3 DNA sequence: TGTGCCAGCAGCCTGGAATGGCAGGGAGGGTCCTACGAGCAGTACTTC.